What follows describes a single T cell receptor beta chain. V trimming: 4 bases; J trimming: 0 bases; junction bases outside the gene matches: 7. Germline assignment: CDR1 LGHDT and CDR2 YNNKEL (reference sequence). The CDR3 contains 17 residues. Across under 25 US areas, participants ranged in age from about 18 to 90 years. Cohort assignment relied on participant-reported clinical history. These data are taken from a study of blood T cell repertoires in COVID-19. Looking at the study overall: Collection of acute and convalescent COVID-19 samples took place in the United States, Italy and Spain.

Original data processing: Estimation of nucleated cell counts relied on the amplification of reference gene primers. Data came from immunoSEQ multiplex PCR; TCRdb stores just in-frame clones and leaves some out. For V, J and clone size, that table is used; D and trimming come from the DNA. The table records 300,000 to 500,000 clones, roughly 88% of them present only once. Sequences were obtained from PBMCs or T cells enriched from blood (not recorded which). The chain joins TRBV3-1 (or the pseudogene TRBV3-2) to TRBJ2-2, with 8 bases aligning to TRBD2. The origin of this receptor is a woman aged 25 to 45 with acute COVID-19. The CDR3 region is CASSLRIAGTNTGELFF. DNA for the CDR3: TGTGCCAGCAGCCTACGTATAGCGGGGACGAACACCGGGGAGCTGTTTTTT.